This record covers a single T cell receptor beta chain. V lost 5 bases, J lost 1 base, and 0 bases stayed unmatched. CDR3 length: 15 amino acids. From germline, CDR1 is SGHRS and CDR2 YFSETQ. This sample was included in a study of chemoradiotherapy in HPV16-positive cancers. Profiled with immunoSEQ multiplex PCR; TCRdb holds only in-frame clones, not every one. Counted here are 20,000 to 30,000 clones, around nine tenths occurring once; the ten biggest clones make up about a fifth. Sequencing used blood, obtained from a patient who underwent chemoradiotherapy. The sequence was collected from a human donor with HPV-associated anogenital cancer. This chain links TRBV5-1 with TRBJ2-3, with 14 positions matching TRBD2. The CDR3, as DNA: TGCGCCAGCAGGACTAGCGGGGGGGGCACAGATACGCAGTATTTT. This encodes CASRTSGGGTDTQYF.